What follows are 17 T cell receptor beta chains derived from one specimen sequenced in a study of neurological immune-mediated disorders. TCRdb processed the 5' RACE reads anew with MiXCR; each CDR3 protein has one entry. The data hold about 44,000 distinct CDR3 sequences, with about a fifth observed a single time. The time point denotes: technical triplicate 3. What was sequenced was PBMCs. The receptors derive from a man between 60 and 70 years old with HTLV-1-associated myelopathy (HAM/TSP).

This clonotype is classed as medium-sized. The V call is TRBV9, the J call TRBJ1-5, with D tentatively TRBD1 (6 bases). Deletions cut 3 bases from V and 2 bases from J, with 18 bases between. CDR1 is SGDLS, CDR2 YYNGEE, per germline. There are 17 residues in the CDR3. CDR3 residues: CASSATDGGRGNQPQHF. CDR3 sequence (DNA): TGTGCCAGCAGCGCGACGGACGGGGGCAGGGGCAATCAGCCCCAGCATTTT.

This clonotype has just a few counts. The rearrangement links TRBV7-9 to TRBJ2-7, with D tentatively TRBD2 (5 bases). The germline gives CDR1 SEHNR, CDR2 FQNEAQ (reference sequence). The CDR3 length is 13 residues. V lost 4 bases, J lost 4 bases, and 11 bases lay in between. CDR3 DNA sequence: TGTGCCAGCAGCTCCGGACGGGAATACGAGCAGTACTTC. Protein product: CASSSGREYEQYF.

This clonotype was detected many times. The chain links TRBV6-5 to TRBJ2-7, with TRBD1 matching 10 bases. Per the germline V gene, CDR1 is MNHEY and CDR2 is SVGAGI. This CDR3 comprises 17 residues. V shed 2 bases, J shed 2 bases, and the junction held 9 bases outside the gene matches. The CDR3 nucleotides read TGTGCCAGCAGTTACGACGCGGGACAGGGGACTACCTACGAGCAGTACTTC. It specifies CASSYDAGQGTTYEQYF.

Relative to its sample, this clonotype is medium-sized. The chain joins TRBV5-1 to TRBJ1-3, with D unresolved. Germline CDR1 reads SGHRS; CDR2 reads YFSETQ. Trimming cost V 0 bases and J 0 bases, with 7 bases left between them. This CDR3 has 15 amino acids. CDR3 loop: CASSLGTRSGNTIYF. In nucleotides, the CDR3 is TGCGCCAGCAGCTTGGGAACCCGCTCTGGAAACACCATATATTTT.

For this clonotype: An end of the junction differs from the germline gene, which may be a read error. This chain links TRBV7-9 with TRBJ2-1; D remains ambiguous. The CDR3 is made up of 13 amino acids. Germline CDR1 SEHNR, CDR2 FQNEAQ (reference sequence). CDR3: CVSSLVRCNEQFF. The CDR3 DNA reads TGTGTCAGCAGCTTGGTCCGATGCAATGAGCAGTTCTTC. Combining the CDR3 with reference TRBV7-9 and TRBJ2-1 gives the whole variable domain DTGVSQNPRHKITKRGQNVTFRCDPISEHNRLYWYRQTLGQGPEFLTYFQNEAQLEKSRLLSDRFSAERPKGSFSTLEIQRTEQGDSAMYLCVSSLVRCNEQFFGPGTRLTVL.

The sample holds many counts of this clonotype. The chain links TRBV14 to TRBJ1-1; TRBD1 matches at 8 bases. The V and J ends lost 4 bases and 4 bases, in that order; junction bases with no gene match: 11. The CDR3 is 16 residues long. The germline gives CDR1 SGHDN, CDR2 FVKESK. The CDR3 nucleotides are TGTGCCAGCAGCCTCCGACAGGGGACGGTTAGCACTGAAGCTTTCTTT. Translating it yields CASSLRQGTVSTEAFF. Full variable domain (outside the CDR3, taken from reference TRBV14 and TRBJ1-1): EAGVTQFPSHSVIEKGQTVTLRCDPISGHDNLYWYRRVMGKEIKFLLHFVKESKQDESGMPNNRFLAERTGGTYSTLKVQPAELEDSGVYFCASSLRQGTVSTEAFFGQGTRLTVV.

This clonotype was seen many times. This rearrangement joins TRBV12-3 or TRBV12-4 to TRBJ1-2, with 10 positions matching TRBD1. The CDR3 is 15 residues long. J lost 4 bases, V lost 3 bases, and 5 bases had no gene match. Written as DNA, the CDR3 is TGTGCCAGCAGTTTGTCGACAGGGGGCGGCTATGGCTACACCTTC. This encodes CASSLSTGGGYGYTF.

By share of the sample, this clonotype is medium-sized. The gene calls are TRBV27 and TRBJ2-2, with no clear D. Per the germline V gene, CDR1 is MNHEY and CDR2 is SMNVEV (reference sequence). CDR3 length: 12 residues. V dropped 6 bases and J dropped 5 bases, with 7 bases sitting between them. The DNA of the CDR3 is TGTGCCAGCAGGCCAGGAACCGGGGAGCTGTTTTTT. It is translated as CASRPGTGELFF.

This clonotype came up many times. CDR3 in DNA: TGTGCCAGCAGTTACCGTGGACTAGCGGACGGTGAGCAGTACTTC. It specifies CASSYRGLADGEQYF. The chain uses TRBV28 and TRBJ2-7; 10 bases map to TRBD2. V lost 4 bases and J lost 7; bases outside the gene matches: 10. Germline CDR1 is MDHEN and CDR2 is SYDVKM. There are 15 residues in the CDR3.

CDR3 sequence reads: CASRPGQPTYEQYF. The DNA of the CDR3 is TGTGCCAGCAGACCTGGACAGCCAACCTACGAGCAGTACTTC. The rearrangement joins TRBV28 to TRBJ2-7, with D possibly TRBD1 on 6 matching bases. Per germline, CDR1 MDHEN and CDR2 SYDVKM. There are 14 residues in the CDR3. V lost 6 bases to trimming and J lost 2 bases, with 14 bases between them.

This clonotype has at least ten counts. The chain recombines TRBV12-3 or TRBV12-4 with TRBJ1-5; weak D call: TRBD1 (5 bases). The germline V and J ends were trimmed by 1 base and 2 bases, with 6 bases remaining between them. The CDR3 sequence is 14 residues long. The CDR3 sequence: CASSLGGGNQPQHF. CDR3 coding DNA: TGTGCCAGCAGTTTAGGGGGGGGCAATCAGCCCCAGCATTTT.

This clonotype was counted ten times or more. This chain links TRBV11-2 with TRBJ2-7, with TRBD1 identical over 9 bases. The CDR3 is 16 amino acids. The V gene end was trimmed by 5 bases and the J gene end by 4 bases; junction bases not matched to a gene: 12. From germline, CDR1 is SGHAT and CDR2 FQNNGV. The CDR3 region has the DNA TGTGCCAGCAGCACGACGGACAGGGGTGTTAGATACGAGCAGTACTTC. Translating it yields CASSTTDRGVRYEQYF. The full variable domain, its missing parts supplied by reference TRBV11-2 and TRBJ2-7, is EAGVAQSPRYKIIEKRQSVAFWCNPISGHATLYWYQQILGQGPKLLIQFQNNGVVDDSQLPKDRFSAERLKGVDSTLKIQPAKLEDSAVYLCASSTTDRGVRYEQYFGPGTRLTVT.

Judged by abundance, this clonotype is medium-sized. The rearrangement uses TRBV11-2 and TRBJ2-5, with a weak D call TRBD2 (6 bases). This CDR3 spans 14 amino acids. CDR1 SGHAT and CDR2 FQNNGV come from the germline V gene. With 5 bases removed from V and 4 bases from J, the gap between germline ends came to 14 bases. Written as DNA, the CDR3 is TGTGCCAGCAGCCCCCGACTAGGTGGAGAGACCCAGTACTTC. It codes for CASSPRLGGETQYF.

This clonotype was counted ten times or more. The V gene is TRBV6-1, the J gene TRBJ1-1, with D possibly being TRBD1 (6 bases). The CDR3 loop spans 15 amino acids. Looked up from germline, CDR1 is MNHNS and CDR2 is SASEGT. Trimming removed 6 bases from V and 1 base from J, with 15 bases in between. The CDR3 spells CASSLGQTENTEAFF. The CDR3 nucleotides are TGTGCCAGCAGCCTGGGACAAACAGAGAACACTGAAGCTTTCTTT.

This clonotype was counted ten times or more. The rearrangement joins TRBV10-3 to TRBJ2-3, with no clear D. The CDR3 length is 15 residues. Germline CDR1 and CDR2: ENHRY and SYGVKD. The V gene lost 0 bases and the J gene lost 0 bases, with 7 bases spanning the gap. The CDR3 is CAISESTDSTDTQYF. The CDR3 region has the DNA TGTGCCATCAGTGAGTCGACGGACAGCACAGATACGCAGTATTTT.

This clonotype was seen repeatedly, ten times or more. This chain joins TRBV5-1 and TRBJ1-1; D call uncertain. V lost 4 bases and J lost 8, with 18 bases in between. The germline CDR1 and CDR2 sequences are SGHRS and YFSETQ. The CDR3 runs 14 residues. The chain's CDR3 is CASSPDGHKWEAFF. The CDR3, as DNA: TGCGCCAGCAGCCCGGACGGCCATAAGTGGGAAGCTTTCTTT. The complete variable domain, with remaining parts taken from reference TRBV5-1 and TRBJ1-1, reads KAGVTQTPRYLIKTRGQQVTLSCSPISGHRSVSWYQQTPGQGLQFLFEYFSETQRNKGNFPGRFSGRQFSNSRSEMNVSTLELGDSALYLCASSPDGHKWEAFFGQGTRLTVV.

This clonotype has ten or more counts. V gene TRBV3-1 combines with J gene TRBJ2-1, with D tentatively TRBD2 (5 bases). CDR1 is LGHDT, CDR2 YNNKEL, per germline (reference sequence). V was clipped by 1 base and J by 7 bases, with 5 bases between them. The CDR3 loop spans 12 amino acids. CDR3 amino acids: CASSQAGNEQFF. The CDR3 region has the DNA TGTGCCAGCAGCCAAGCGGGAAATGAGCAGTTCTTC.